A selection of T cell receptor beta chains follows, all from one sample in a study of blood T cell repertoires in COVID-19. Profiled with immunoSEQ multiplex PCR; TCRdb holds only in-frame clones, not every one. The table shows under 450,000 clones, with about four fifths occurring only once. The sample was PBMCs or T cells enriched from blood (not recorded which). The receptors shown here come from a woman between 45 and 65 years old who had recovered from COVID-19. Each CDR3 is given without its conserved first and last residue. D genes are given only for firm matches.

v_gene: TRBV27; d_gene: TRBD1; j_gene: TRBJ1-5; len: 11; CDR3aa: ASGSTGSQPQH
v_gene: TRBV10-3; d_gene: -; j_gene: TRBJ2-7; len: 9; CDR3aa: AIGSMDEQY
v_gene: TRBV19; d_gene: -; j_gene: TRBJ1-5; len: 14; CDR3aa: ASSIDPRGGDQPQH
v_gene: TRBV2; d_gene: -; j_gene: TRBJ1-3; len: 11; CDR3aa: ASRTATRNTIY
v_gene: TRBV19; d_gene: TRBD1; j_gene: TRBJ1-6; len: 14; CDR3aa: ASSMEGGTYNSPLH
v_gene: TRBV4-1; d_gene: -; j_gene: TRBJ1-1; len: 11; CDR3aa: ASSPGPQSEAF
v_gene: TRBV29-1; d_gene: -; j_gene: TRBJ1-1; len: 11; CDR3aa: SVGGRGESEAF
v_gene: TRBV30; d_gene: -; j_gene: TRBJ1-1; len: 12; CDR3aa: AWGILGRGTEAF
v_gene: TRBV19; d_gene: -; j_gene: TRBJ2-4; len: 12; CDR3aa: ASSIAGTKNIQY
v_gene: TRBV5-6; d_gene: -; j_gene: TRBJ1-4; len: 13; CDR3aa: ASSTQYATNEKLF
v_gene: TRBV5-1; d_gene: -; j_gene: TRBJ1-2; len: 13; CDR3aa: ASRSRDRANYGYT
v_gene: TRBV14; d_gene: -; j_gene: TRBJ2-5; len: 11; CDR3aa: ASSQGARETQY
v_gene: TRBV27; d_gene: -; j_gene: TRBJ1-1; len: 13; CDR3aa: ASSSLRQANTEAF
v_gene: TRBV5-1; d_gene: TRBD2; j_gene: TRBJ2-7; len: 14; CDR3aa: ASSPRTSGSIGEQY
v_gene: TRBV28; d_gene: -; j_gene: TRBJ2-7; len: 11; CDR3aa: ARRAGVSYEQY
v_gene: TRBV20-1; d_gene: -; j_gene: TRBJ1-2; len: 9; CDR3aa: SGLWSYGYT
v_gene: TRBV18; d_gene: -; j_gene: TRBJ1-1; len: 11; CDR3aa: ASRQSAGGEAF
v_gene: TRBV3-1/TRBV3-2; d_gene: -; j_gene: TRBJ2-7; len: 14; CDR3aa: ASSQQPRQQIYEQY
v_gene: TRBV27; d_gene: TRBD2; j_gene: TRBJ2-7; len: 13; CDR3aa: ASSPRLAGGYEQY
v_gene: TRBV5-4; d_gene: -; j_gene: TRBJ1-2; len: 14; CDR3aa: ASSLYHVQANYGYT
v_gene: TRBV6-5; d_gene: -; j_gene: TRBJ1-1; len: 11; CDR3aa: ASSFPGDTEAF